Below, one TCR beta chain is given with its context. This entry comes from a study of blood T cell repertoires in COVID-19. Study context: Both acute and convalescent COVID-19 samples were obtained from the United States, Italy and Spain. In each case, the material was cDNA or gDNA derived from T cells, B-cell-depleted T cells, or PBMCs.

Study processing details: By means of reference gene primer amplification, nucleated cell counts were estimated. Measured with immunoSEQ multiplex PCR; TCRdb has only the in-frame clones, and not every one. The V and J calls and clone size come from that table; D and trimming were worked out from the DNA. Counted here are over 140,000 clones, 76% occurring once; the ten biggest clones make up 4.5%. Germline V CDR1 and CDR2: SNHLY, FYNNEI. V was cut by 4 bases and J by 8 bases, with 18 bases left in between. The CDR3 extends over 15 amino acids. The sequenced sample consisted of peripheral blood. The rearrangement uses TRBV2 and TRBJ2-4; tentatively, D is TRBD2 (5 bases). This clonotype was obtained from a woman over 75 with active or convalescent COVID-19. The CDR3 coding sequence is TGTGCCAGCAGTGGATCTCCTCTCGGGCGGGACATTCAGTACTTC. Its translation: CASSGSPLGRDIQYF. Based on the CDR3 plus reference TRBV2 and TRBJ2-4, the full variable domain is EPEVTQTPSHQVTQMGQEVILRCVPISNHLYFYWYRQILGQKVEFLVSFYNNEISEKSEIFDDQFSVERPDGSNFTLKIRSTKLEDSAMYFCASSGSPLGRDIQYFGAGTRLSVL.